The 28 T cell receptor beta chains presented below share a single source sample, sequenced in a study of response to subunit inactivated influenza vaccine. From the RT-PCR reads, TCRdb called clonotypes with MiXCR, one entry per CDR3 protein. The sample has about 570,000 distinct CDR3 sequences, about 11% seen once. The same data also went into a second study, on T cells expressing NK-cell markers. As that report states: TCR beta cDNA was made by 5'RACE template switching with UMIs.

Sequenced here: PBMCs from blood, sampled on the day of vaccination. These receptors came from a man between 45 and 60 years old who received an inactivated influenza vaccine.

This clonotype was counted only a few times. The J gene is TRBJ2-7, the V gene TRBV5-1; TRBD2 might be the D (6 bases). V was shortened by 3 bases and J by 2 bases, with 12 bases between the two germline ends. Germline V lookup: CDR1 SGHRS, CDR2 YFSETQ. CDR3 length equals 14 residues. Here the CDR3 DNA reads TGCGCCAGCAGCTCGGGACTCAGGACCTACGAGCAGTACTTC. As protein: CASSSGLRTYEQYF.

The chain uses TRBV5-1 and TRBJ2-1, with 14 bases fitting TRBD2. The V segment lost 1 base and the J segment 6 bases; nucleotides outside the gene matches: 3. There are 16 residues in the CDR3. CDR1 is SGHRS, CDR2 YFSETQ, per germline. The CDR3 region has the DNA TGCGCCAGCAGCTTGAAGGGGACTAGCGGGAGCAATGAGCAGTTCTTC. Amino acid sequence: CASSLKGTSGSNEQFF.

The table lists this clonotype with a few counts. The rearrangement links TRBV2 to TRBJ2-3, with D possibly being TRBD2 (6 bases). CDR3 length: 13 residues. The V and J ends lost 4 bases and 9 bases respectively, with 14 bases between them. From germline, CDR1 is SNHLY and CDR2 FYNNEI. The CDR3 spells CASSVQERGTQYF. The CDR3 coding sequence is TGTGCCAGCAGTGTCCAGGAACGGGGGACGCAGTATTTT.

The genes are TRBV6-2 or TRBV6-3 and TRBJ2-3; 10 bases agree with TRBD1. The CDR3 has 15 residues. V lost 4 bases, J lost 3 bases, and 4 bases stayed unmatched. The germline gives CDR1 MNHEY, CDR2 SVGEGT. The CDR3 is CASSFRGQGTDTQYF. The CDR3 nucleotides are TGTGCCAGCAGTTTTCGGGGACAGGGGACAGATACGCAGTATTTT.

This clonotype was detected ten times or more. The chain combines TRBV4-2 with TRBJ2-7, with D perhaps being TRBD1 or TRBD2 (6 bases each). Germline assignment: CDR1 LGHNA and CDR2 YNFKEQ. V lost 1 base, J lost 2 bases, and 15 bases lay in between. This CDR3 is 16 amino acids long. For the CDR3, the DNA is TGTGCCAGCAGCCAAGTAGGGGGGACGGGTGCCTACGAGCAGTACTTC. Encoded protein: CASSQVGGTGAYEQYF.

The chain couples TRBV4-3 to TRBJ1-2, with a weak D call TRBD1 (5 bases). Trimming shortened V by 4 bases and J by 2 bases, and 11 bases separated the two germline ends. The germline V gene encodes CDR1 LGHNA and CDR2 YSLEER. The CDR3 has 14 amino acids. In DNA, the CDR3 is TGCGCCAGCAGCCCCAAGACAGAAAACTATGGCTACACCTTC. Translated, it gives CASSPKTENYGYTF.

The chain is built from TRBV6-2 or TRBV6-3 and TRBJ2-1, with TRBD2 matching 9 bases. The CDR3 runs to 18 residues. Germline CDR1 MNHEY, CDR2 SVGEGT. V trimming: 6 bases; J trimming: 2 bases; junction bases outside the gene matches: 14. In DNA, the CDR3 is TGTGCCAGCAGGACCGGGACTAGCCCAATATACACCTACAATGAGCAGTTCTTC. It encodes CASRTGTSPIYTYNEQFF.

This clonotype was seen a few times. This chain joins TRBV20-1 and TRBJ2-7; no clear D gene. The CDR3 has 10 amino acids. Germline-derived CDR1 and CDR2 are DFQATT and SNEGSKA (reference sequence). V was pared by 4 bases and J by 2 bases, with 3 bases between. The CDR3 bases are TGCAGTGCTAACACCTACGAGCAGTACTTC. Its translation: CSANTYEQYF.

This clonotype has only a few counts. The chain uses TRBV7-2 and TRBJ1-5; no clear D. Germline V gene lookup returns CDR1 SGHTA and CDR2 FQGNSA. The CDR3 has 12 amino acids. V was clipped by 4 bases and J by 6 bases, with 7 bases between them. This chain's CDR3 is CASSSEAQPQHF. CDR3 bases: TGTGCCAGCAGCTCGGAGGCTCAGCCCCAGCATTTT.

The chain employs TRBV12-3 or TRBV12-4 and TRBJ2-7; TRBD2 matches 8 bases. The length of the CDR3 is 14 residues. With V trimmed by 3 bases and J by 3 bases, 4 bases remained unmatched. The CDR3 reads CASSFRGRFYEQYF. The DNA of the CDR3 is TGTGCCAGCAGTTTTCGCGGGAGGTTCTACGAGCAGTACTTC.

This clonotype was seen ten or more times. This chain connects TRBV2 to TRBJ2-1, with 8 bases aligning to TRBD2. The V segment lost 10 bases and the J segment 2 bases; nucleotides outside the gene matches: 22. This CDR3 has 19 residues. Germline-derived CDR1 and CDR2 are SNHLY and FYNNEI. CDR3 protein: CAICFGPVGGRIPYNEQFF. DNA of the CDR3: TGTGCCATCTGTTTCGGGCCTGTCGGCGGGAGGATACCCTACAATGAGCAGTTCTTC.

The CDR3 protein is CASSSQTALAKNIQYF. CDR3 DNA: TGTGCCAGCAGCTCCCAGACAGCACTAGCCAAAAACATTCAGTACTTC. The chain combines TRBV5-5 with TRBJ2-4, with D perhaps TRBD1 (5 bases). Germline lookup yields CDR1 SGHKS and CDR2 YYEKEE (reference sequence). This CDR3 is built from 16 residues. V dropped 3 bases and J dropped 0 bases, with 13 bases sitting between them.

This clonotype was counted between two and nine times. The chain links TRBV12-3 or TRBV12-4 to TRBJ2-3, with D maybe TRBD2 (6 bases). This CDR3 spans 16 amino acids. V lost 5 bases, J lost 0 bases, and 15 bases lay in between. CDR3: CASSPQDYLSTDTQYF. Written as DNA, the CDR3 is TGTGCCAGCAGTCCCCAGGACTATTTGAGCACAGATACGCAGTATTTT.

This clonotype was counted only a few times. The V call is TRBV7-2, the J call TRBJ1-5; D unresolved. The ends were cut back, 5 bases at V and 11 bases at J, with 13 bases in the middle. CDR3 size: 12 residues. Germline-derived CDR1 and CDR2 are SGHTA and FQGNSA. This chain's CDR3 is CASSAPAEAQHF. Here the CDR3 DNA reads TGTGCCAGCAGCGCTCCCGCAGAAGCCCAGCATTTT. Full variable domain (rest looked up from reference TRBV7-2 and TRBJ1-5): GAGVSQSPSNKVTEKGKDVELRCDPISGHTALYWYRQSLGQGLEFLIYFQGNSAPDKSGLPSDRFSAERTGGSVSTLTIQRTQQEDSAVYLCASSAPAEAQHFGDGTRLSIL.

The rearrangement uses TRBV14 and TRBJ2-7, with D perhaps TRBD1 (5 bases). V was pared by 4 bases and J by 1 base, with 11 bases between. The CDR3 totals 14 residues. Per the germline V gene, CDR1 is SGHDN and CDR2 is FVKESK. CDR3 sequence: CASSPWQGSYEQYF. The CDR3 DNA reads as TGTGCCAGCAGCCCCTGGCAGGGATCCTACGAGCAGTACTTC.

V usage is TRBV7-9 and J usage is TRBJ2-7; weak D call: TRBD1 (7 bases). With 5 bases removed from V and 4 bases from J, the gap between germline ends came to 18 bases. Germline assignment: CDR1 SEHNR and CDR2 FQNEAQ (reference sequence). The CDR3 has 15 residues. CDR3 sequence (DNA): TGTGCCAGCAGCCCCCGGCGGGACAGAGTTTACGAGCAGTACTTC. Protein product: CASSPRRDRVYEQYF.

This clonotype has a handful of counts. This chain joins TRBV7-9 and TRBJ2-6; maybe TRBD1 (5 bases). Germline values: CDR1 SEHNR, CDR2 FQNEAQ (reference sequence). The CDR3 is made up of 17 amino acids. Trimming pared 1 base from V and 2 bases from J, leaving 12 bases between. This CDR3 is CASSLVRREAGANVLTF. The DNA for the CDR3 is TGTGCCAGCAGCTTAGTCCGCAGGGAAGCTGGGGCCAACGTCCTGACTTTC.

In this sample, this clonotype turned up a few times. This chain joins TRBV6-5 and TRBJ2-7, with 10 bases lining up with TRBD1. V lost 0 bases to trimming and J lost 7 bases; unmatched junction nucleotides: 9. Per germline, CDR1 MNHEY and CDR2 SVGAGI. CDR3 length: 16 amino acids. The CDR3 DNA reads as TGTGCCAGCAGTTACTCTGGGACAGGGGTCCAGGAGGAGCAGTACTTC. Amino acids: CASSYSGTGVQEEQYF.

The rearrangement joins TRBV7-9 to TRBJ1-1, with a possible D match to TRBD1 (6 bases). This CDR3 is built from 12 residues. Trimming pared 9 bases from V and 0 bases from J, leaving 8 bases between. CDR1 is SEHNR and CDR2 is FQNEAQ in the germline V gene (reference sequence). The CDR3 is CASGQMNTEAFF. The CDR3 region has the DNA TGTGCCAGTGGACAGATGAACACTGAAGCTTTCTTT.

DNA of the CDR3: TGTGCCAGCTGCCGGGACATAAGCACTGAAGCTTTCTTT. It encodes CASCRDISTEAFF. V and J are TRBV18 and TRBJ1-1, with a tentative D call TRBD1 (6 bases). This CDR3 comprises 13 residues. V was trimmed by 7 bases and J by 4 bases, leaving 13 bases between them. Germline V gene sequence: CDR1 KGHSH, CDR2 LQKENI.

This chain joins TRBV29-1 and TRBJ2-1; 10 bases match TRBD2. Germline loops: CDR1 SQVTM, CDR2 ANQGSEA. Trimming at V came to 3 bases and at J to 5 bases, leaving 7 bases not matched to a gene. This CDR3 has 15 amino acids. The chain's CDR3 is CSVELLAGVHNEQFF. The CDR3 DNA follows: TGCAGCGTTGAGCTCCTAGCGGGAGTCCACAATGAGCAGTTCTTC.

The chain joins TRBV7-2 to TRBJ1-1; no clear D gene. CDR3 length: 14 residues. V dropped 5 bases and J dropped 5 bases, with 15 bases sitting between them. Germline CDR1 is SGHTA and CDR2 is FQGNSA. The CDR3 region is CASSLEGGTTEAFF. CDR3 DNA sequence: TGTGCCAGCAGCCTAGAGGGTGGAACGACTGAAGCTTTCTTT.

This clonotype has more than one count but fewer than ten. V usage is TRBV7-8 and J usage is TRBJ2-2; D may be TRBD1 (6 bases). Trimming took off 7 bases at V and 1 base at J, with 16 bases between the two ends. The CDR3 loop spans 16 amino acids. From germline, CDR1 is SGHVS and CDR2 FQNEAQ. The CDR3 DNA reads TGTGCCAGCACGGATCCGGGACACTGGAACACCGGGGAGCTGTTTTTT. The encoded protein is CASTDPGHWNTGELFF.

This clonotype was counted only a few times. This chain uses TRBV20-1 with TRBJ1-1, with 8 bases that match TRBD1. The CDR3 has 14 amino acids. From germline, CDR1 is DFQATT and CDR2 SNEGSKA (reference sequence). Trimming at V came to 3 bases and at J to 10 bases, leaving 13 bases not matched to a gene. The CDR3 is CSASPDRDTGGAFF. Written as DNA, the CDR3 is TGCAGTGCTAGTCCGGACAGGGACACCGGGGGAGCTTTCTTT.

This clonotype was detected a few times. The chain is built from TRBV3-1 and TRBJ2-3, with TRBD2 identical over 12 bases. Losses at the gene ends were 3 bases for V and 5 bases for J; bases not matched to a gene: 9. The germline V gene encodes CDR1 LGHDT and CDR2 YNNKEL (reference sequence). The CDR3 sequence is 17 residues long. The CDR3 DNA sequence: TGTGCCAGCAGCCAGTCACCGGGACTAGCGGGTGGAGATACGCAGTATTTT. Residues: CASSQSPGLAGGDTQYF.

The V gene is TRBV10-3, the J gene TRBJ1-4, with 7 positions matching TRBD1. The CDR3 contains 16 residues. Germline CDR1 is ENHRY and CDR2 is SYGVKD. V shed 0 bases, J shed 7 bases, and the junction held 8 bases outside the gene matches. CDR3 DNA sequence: TGTGCCATCAGTGAGTCTTCACAGGGGCGGGGTGAAAAACTGTTTTTT. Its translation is CAISESSQGRGEKLFF.

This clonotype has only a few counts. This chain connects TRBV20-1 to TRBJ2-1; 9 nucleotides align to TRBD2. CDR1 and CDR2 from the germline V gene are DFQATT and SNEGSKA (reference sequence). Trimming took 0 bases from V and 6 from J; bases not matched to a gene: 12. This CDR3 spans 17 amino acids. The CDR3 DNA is TGCAGTGCTAGAGAGTCACTGCTGACTAGCGGCTCCAATGAGCAGTTCTTC. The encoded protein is CSARESLLTSGSNEQFF.

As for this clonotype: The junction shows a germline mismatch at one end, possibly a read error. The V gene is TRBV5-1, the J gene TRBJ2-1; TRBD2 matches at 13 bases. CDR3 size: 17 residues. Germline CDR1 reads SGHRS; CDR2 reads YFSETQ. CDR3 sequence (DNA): TGCGCCAGCAGCTTTACCTGGACTAGCGGGGGTTACAATGAGCATTTCTTC. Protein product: CASSFTWTSGGYNEHFF.